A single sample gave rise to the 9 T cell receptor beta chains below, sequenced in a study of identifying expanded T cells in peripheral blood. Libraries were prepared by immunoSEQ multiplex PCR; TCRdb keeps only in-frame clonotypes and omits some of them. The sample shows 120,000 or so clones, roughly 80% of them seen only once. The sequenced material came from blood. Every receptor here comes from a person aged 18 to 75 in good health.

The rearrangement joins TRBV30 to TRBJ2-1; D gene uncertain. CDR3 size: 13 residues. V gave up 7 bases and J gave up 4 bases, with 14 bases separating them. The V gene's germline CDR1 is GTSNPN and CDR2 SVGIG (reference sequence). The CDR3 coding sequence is TGTGCCTCAAGGTGGCCGACTTACAATGAGCAGTTCTTC. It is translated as CASRWPTYNEQFF.

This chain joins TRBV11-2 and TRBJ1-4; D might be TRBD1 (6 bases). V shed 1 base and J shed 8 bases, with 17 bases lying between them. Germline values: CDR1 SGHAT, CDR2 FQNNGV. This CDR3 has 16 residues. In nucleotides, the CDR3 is TGTGCCAGCAGCTTAGGGCACCAGGGGTTCGGCGAAAAACTGTTTTTT. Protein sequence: CASSLGHQGFGEKLFF.

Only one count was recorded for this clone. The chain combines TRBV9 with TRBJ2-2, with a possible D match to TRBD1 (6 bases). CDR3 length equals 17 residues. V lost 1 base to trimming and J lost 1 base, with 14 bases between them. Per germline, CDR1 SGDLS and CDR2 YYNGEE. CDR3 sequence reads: CASSVLPRGQNTGELFF. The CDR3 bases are TGTGCCAGCAGCGTATTACCCAGGGGACAGAACACCGGGGAGCTGTTTTTT. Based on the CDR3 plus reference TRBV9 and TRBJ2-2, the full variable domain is DSGVTQTPKHLITATGQRVTLRCSPRSGDLSVYWYQQSLDQGLQFLIQYYNGEERAKGNILERFSAQQFPDLHSELNLSSLELGDSALYFCASSVLPRGQNTGELFFGEGSRLTVL.

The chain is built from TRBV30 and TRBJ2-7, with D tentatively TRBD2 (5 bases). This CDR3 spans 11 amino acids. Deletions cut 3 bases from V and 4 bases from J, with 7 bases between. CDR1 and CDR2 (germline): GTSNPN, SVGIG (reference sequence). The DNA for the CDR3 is TGTGCCTGGAGGGAGGCGTACGAGCAGTACTTC. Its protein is CAWREAYEQYF.

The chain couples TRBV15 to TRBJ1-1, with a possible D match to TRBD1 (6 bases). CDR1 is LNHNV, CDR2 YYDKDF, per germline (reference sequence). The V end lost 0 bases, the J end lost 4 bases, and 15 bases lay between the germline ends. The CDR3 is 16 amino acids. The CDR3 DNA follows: TGTGCCACCAGCAGAGATCCCAGGGGTTTTGGCACTGAAGCTTTCTTT. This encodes CATSRDPRGFGTEAFF. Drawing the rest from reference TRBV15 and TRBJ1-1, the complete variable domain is DAMVIQNPRYQVTQFGKPVTLSCSQTLNHNVMYWYQQKSSQAPKLLFHYYDKDFNNEADTPDNFQSRRPNTSFCFLDIRSPGLGDTAMYLCATSRDPRGFGTEAFFGQGTRLTVV.

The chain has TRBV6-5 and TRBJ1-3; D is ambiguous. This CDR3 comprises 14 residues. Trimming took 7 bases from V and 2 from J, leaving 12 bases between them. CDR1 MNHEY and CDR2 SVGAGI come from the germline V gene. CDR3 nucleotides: TGTGCCAGCAAATCGGGTTATACTGGAAACACCATATATTTT. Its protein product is CASKSGYTGNTIYF.

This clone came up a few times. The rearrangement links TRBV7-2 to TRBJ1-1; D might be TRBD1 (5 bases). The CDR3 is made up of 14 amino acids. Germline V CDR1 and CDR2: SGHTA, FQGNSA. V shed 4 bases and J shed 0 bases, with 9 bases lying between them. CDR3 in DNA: TGTGCCAGCAGCTGGGGGGGTTTGAACACTGAAGCTTTCTTT. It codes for CASSWGGLNTEAFF.

In DNA form, the CDR3 reads TGCGCCAAGGGGGCTAGCACAGATACGCAGTATTTT. Its protein is CAKGASTDTQYF. The chain links TRBV5-1 to TRBJ2-3; 7 nucleotides agree with TRBD1. This CDR3 is 12 amino acids long. Germline V gene lookup returns CDR1 SGHRS and CDR2 YFSETQ. V shed 9 bases, J shed 0 bases, and the junction held 1 base outside the gene matches.

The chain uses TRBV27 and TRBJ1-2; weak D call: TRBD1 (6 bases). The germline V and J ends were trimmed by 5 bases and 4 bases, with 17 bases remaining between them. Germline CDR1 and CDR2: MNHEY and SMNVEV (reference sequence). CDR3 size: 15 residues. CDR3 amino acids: CASSPIPQGFYGYTF. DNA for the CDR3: TGTGCCAGCAGTCCCATCCCACAGGGATTCTATGGCTACACCTTC.